These T cell receptor beta chains were read from a single sample in a study of blood T cell repertoires in COVID-19. The table came from immunoSEQ multiplex PCR; TCRdb's copy has only in-frame clones and leaves some out. The data contain a few hundred thousand clones, about 80% of them seen just once; the ten biggest clones take up roughly 14%. Sequenced: peripheral blood. The receptors originated from a person between 70 and 80 years old with COVID-19, enrolled during active disease. Both conserved end residues are part of each CDR3. The order of the fields is D gene, V gene, J gene, clone size, CDR3 DNA, CDR3 protein. The D gene is left open where the match is weak. Clone size is stated in some rows and not others, as once, few, many or a class when expanded.

D gene: -; V gene: TRBV28; J gene: TRBJ1-2; clone size: -; CDR3 DNA: TGTGCCAGCAGCGTCCAGGAGGAGGGCTACACCTTC; CDR3 protein: CASSVQEEGYTF
D gene: TRBD2; V gene: TRBV5-1; J gene: TRBJ2-3; clone size: -; CDR3 DNA: TGCGCCAGCAGCTCGGCTCCGGGACTACCCGCTAGCACAGATACGCAGTATTTT; CDR3 protein: CASSSAPGLPASTDTQYF
D gene: TRBD2; V gene: TRBV28; J gene: TRBJ2-5; clone size: -; CDR3 DNA: TGTGCCAGCAGTTCCCCGCGGACTAGCGGGGTGAACTACCAAGAGACCCAGTACTTC; CDR3 protein: CASSSPRTSGVNYQETQYF
D gene: TRBD2; V gene: TRBV7-3; J gene: TRBJ2-1; clone size: -; CDR3 DNA: TGTGCCAGCAGCTTAACTAGCGGGGCCTACAATGAGCAGTTCTTC; CDR3 protein: CASSLTSGAYNEQFF
D gene: TRBD1; V gene: TRBV5-8; J gene: TRBJ1-1; clone size: -; CDR3 DNA: TGTGCCAGCAGCCTGTACAGGGGGCAGTACACTGAAGCTTTCTTT; CDR3 protein: CASSLYRGQYTEAFF
D gene: TRBD1; V gene: TRBV12-3/TRBV12-4; J gene: TRBJ1-5; clone size: once; CDR3 DNA: TGTGCCAGCAGTTTGGGACAGAATCAGCCCCAGCATTTT; CDR3 protein: CASSLGQNQPQHF
D gene: -; V gene: TRBV7-2; J gene: TRBJ2-7; clone size: -; CDR3 DNA: TGTGCCAGCAGCTTAGTCCAGGGCACAACCTACGAGCAGTACTTC; CDR3 protein: CASSLVQGTTYEQYF
D gene: -; V gene: TRBV6-1; J gene: TRBJ2-7; clone size: few; CDR3 DNA: TGTGCCAGCAGTGAAATAAGGGGGTACGAGCAGTACTTC; CDR3 protein: CASSEIRGYEQYF
D gene: -; V gene: TRBV12-3/TRBV12-4; J gene: TRBJ1-2; clone size: -; CDR3 DNA: TGTGCCAGCACCCGGGGTGGGGTTTGGGGCTACACCTTC; CDR3 protein: CASTRGGVWGYTF
D gene: TRBD1; V gene: TRBV18; J gene: TRBJ2-5; clone size: -; CDR3 DNA: TGTGCCAGCTCACCAAGACAGGGACAAGAGACCCAGTACTTC; CDR3 protein: CASSPRQGQETQYF
D gene: -; V gene: TRBV6-5; J gene: TRBJ1-1; clone size: -; CDR3 DNA: TGTGCCAGCAGGCTCCGAAACATCATGAACACTGAAGCTTTCTTT; CDR3 protein: CASRLRNIMNTEAFF
D gene: TRBD2; V gene: TRBV7-2; J gene: TRBJ2-1; clone size: -; CDR3 DNA: TGTGCCAGCAGCTTTGATAACTCCGGGGGGTATGAGCAGTTCTTC; CDR3 protein: CASSFDNSGGYEQFF
D gene: TRBD1; V gene: TRBV10-3; J gene: TRBJ2-7; clone size: -; CDR3 DNA: TGTGCCACCACCCGGGACAGGGCAGGTTCCGAGCAGTACTTC; CDR3 protein: CATTRDRAGSEQYF
D gene: -; V gene: TRBV7-6; J gene: TRBJ2-1; clone size: -; CDR3 DNA: TGTGCCAGCAGCCTTACTGTTAGCTCCTACAATGAGCAGTTCTTC; CDR3 protein: CASSLTVSSYNEQFF
D gene: -; V gene: TRBV3-1/TRBV3-2; J gene: TRBJ2-5; clone size: -; CDR3 DNA: TGTGCCAGCAGCCAAGAACTGGACCAAGAGACCCAGTACTTC; CDR3 protein: CASSQELDQETQYF
D gene: TRBD1; V gene: TRBV7-2; J gene: TRBJ1-5; clone size: -; CDR3 DNA: TGTGCCAGCAGGAAAGGGACAGGAGGATATCAGCCCCAGCATTTT; CDR3 protein: CASRKGTGGYQPQHF
D gene: TRBD1; V gene: TRBV7-9; J gene: TRBJ1-1; clone size: -; CDR3 DNA: TGTGCCAGCAGGAAAACAGGGGACCCGAACACTGAAGCTTTCTTT; CDR3 protein: CASRKTGDPNTEAFF
D gene: TRBD2; V gene: TRBV4-3; J gene: TRBJ2-1; clone size: -; CDR3 DNA: TGCGCCAGCAGCCAAAGTTGGCTAGCGGGTTACAATGAGCAGTTCTTC; CDR3 protein: CASSQSWLAGYNEQFF
D gene: -; V gene: TRBV9; J gene: TRBJ1-4; clone size: -; CDR3 DNA: TGTGCCAGCAGCGTAGAGGGGGTGATTAATGAAAAACTGTTTTTT; CDR3 protein: CASSVEGVINEKLFF
D gene: -; V gene: TRBV7-3; J gene: TRBJ2-3; clone size: -; CDR3 DNA: TGTGCCAGCAGCTTATCTAGGTCAGATACGCAGTATTTT; CDR3 protein: CASSLSRSDTQYF
D gene: TRBD1; V gene: TRBV7-2; J gene: TRBJ1-4; clone size: few; CDR3 DNA: TGTGCCAGCAGCTTAGTAGGGGGCGCGGATGAAAAACTGTTTTTT; CDR3 protein: CASSLVGGADEKLFF
D gene: TRBD1; V gene: TRBV28; J gene: TRBJ1-5; clone size: -; CDR3 DNA: TGTGCCAGCCTTGACAGGGGTAGCAATCAGCCCCAGCATTTT; CDR3 protein: CASLDRGSNQPQHF
D gene: TRBD2; V gene: TRBV28; J gene: TRBJ2-3; clone size: -; CDR3 DNA: TGTGCCAGCAGTCTACTAGCGGCTCCCGCAGATACGCAGTATTTT; CDR3 protein: CASSLLAAPADTQYF
D gene: TRBD2; V gene: TRBV6-2/TRBV6-3; J gene: TRBJ2-5; clone size: -; CDR3 DNA: TGTGCCAGCAGTTCCCACCGACCAGCGGGGGTCGAGGGCGAGACCCAGTACTTC; CDR3 protein: CASSSHRPAGVEGETQYF
D gene: TRBD2; V gene: TRBV29-1; J gene: TRBJ2-1; clone size: -; CDR3 DNA: TGCAGCGTTGAAGATACTCGACTAGCGGGCACCTACAATGAGCAGTTCTTC; CDR3 protein: CSVEDTRLAGTYNEQFF
D gene: TRBD2; V gene: TRBV9; J gene: TRBJ2-2; clone size: few; CDR3 DNA: TGTGCCAGCGGGATAGCGGGAGTCGGTACCGGGGAGCTGTTTTTT; CDR3 protein: CASGIAGVGTGELFF
D gene: TRBD2; V gene: TRBV10-2; J gene: TRBJ2-1; clone size: -; CDR3 DNA: TGCGCCAGCAGTTCCCCCGGGACTAGCGGATACAATGAGCAGTTCTTC; CDR3 protein: CASSSPGTSGYNEQFF
D gene: TRBD1; V gene: TRBV5-6; J gene: TRBJ2-5; clone size: -; CDR3 DNA: TGTGCCAGCAGCTTGGTTTATGGGACAGTACAAGAGACCCAGTACTTC; CDR3 protein: CASSLVYGTVQETQYF
D gene: TRBD2; V gene: TRBV9; J gene: TRBJ2-5; clone size: once; CDR3 DNA: TGTGCCAGCAGCGTAGTCGGGGGGGAAGGAGAGACCCAGTACTTC; CDR3 protein: CASSVVGGEGETQYF
D gene: TRBD2; V gene: TRBV5-4; J gene: TRBJ2-2; clone size: -; CDR3 DNA: TGTGCCAGCAGCTTAAGCGGGGTACTCACCGGGGAGCTGTTTTTT; CDR3 protein: CASSLSGVLTGELFF
D gene: TRBD2; V gene: TRBV19; J gene: TRBJ2-1; clone size: once; CDR3 DNA: TGTGCCAGTAGTCACGGGGGGAACTTCAATGAGCAGTTCTTC; CDR3 protein: CASSHGGNFNEQFF
D gene: TRBD1; V gene: TRBV2; J gene: TRBJ2-7; clone size: -; CDR3 DNA: TGTGCCAGCAGAGGACAGGACCATTTACTTGGGAGCGAGCAGTACTTC; CDR3 protein: CASRGQDHLLGSEQYF
D gene: TRBD2; V gene: TRBV5-4; J gene: TRBJ2-1; clone size: -; CDR3 DNA: TGTGCCAGCAGCCCAAGGAGCGGGGGGGGTTACAATGAGCAGTTCTTC; CDR3 protein: CASSPRSGGGYNEQFF
D gene: TRBD1; V gene: TRBV5-4; J gene: TRBJ1-1; clone size: few; CDR3 DNA: TGTGCCAGCAGCTTCGGGACAGGGAAAAGAGAAGCTTTCTTT; CDR3 protein: CASSFGTGKREAFF
D gene: -; V gene: TRBV28; J gene: TRBJ1-3; clone size: -; CDR3 DNA: TGTGCCAGCAGTCCCGCGGGAAAAAACTCTGGAAACACCATATATTTT; CDR3 protein: CASSPAGKNSGNTIYF
D gene: -; V gene: TRBV9; J gene: TRBJ2-7; clone size: -; CDR3 DNA: TGTGCCAGCAGCGTAGCGAGCTCCTACGAGCAGTACTTC; CDR3 protein: CASSVASSYEQYF
D gene: -; V gene: TRBV11-2; J gene: TRBJ2-1; clone size: -; CDR3 DNA: TGTGCCAGCATGGGGCGGGGGCTCTACAATGAGCAGTTCTTC; CDR3 protein: CASMGRGLYNEQFF
D gene: TRBD2; V gene: TRBV6-1; J gene: TRBJ2-5; clone size: -; CDR3 DNA: TGTGCCAGCAGTGAAACTAGCGGGGGATTTGAGACCCAGTACTTC; CDR3 protein: CASSETSGGFETQYF
D gene: TRBD2; V gene: TRBV27; J gene: TRBJ2-1; clone size: -; CDR3 DNA: TGTGCCAGTGGCGTCACCGGGGGGTATGAGCAGTTCTTC; CDR3 protein: CASGVTGGYEQFF
D gene: TRBD1; V gene: TRBV7-9; J gene: TRBJ1-5; clone size: -; CDR3 DNA: TGTGCCAGCAGCTTACGGAGGGGACAGGGTAAAGATCAGCCCCAGCATTTT; CDR3 protein: CASSLRRGQGKDQPQHF
D gene: TRBD2; V gene: TRBV27; J gene: TRBJ2-1; clone size: once; CDR3 DNA: TGTGCCAGCAGCCGCCGGGCCGGGAGGGCCTTTAATGAGCAGTTCTTC; CDR3 protein: CASSRRAGRAFNEQFF
D gene: -; V gene: TRBV2; J gene: TRBJ2-3; clone size: once; CDR3 DNA: TGTGCCAGCAGTGGGGGCCTGAGCACAGATACGCAGTATTTT; CDR3 protein: CASSGGLSTDTQYF
D gene: TRBD1; V gene: TRBV18; J gene: TRBJ2-7; clone size: -; CDR3 DNA: TGTGCCAGCTCACCTAAGCAGGGGGTAACCTACGAGCAGTACTTC; CDR3 protein: CASSPKQGVTYEQYF
D gene: TRBD1; V gene: TRBV27; J gene: TRBJ1-2; clone size: -; CDR3 DNA: TGTGCCAGCAGTTTTTCGGACAGGGGGCCTTACTATGGCTACACCTTC; CDR3 protein: CASSFSDRGPYYGYTF
D gene: -; V gene: TRBV4-1; J gene: TRBJ2-1; clone size: -; CDR3 DNA: TGCGCCAGCAGCCAAGTGCCACAGACCTACAATGAGCAGTTCTTC; CDR3 protein: CASSQVPQTYNEQFF
D gene: -; V gene: TRBV13; J gene: TRBJ2-7; clone size: -; CDR3 DNA: TGTGCCAGCAGCTTAGAGAGGGCTAAGCAGTACTTC; CDR3 protein: CASSLERAKQYF
D gene: TRBD2; V gene: TRBV5-1; J gene: TRBJ2-7; clone size: -; CDR3 DNA: TGCGCCAGCAGCTTGGGACTAGCGCTAACGGGTTACGAGCAGTACTTC; CDR3 protein: CASSLGLALTGYEQYF